The next 10 T cell receptor beta chains were all read from a single sample in a study of blood T cell repertoires in COVID-19. Data came from immunoSEQ multiplex PCR; TCRdb stores just in-frame clones and leaves some out. In the table there are 110,000 or so clones, approximately 80% of which are singletons. The sequenced sample consisted of peripheral blood. The receptors derive from an elderly man with acute or convalescent COVID-19.

The CDR3 sequence is CATSGSRDRDPTRRNEQFF. The CDR3 DNA reads TGTGCCACCAGTGGTTCCCGGGACAGGGATCCTACTCGGCGCAATGAGCAGTTCTTC. The V and J genes are TRBV24-1 and TRBJ2-1, with 9 bases that match TRBD1. CDR1 is KGHDR and CDR2 is SFDVKD in the germline V gene. CDR3 length: 19 residues. V dropped 5 bases and J dropped 6; count of bases not matched to a gene: 19.

The gene calls are TRBV29-1 and TRBJ2-2, with TRBD1 matching 7 bases. The CDR3 covers 15 residues. The V gene end was trimmed by 7 bases and the J gene end by 3 bases; junction bases not matched to a gene: 11. Germline assignment: CDR1 SQVTM and CDR2 ANQGSEA. The CDR3 loop reads CSGLRQGVDTGELFF. The CDR3 DNA reads TGCAGCGGGCTCCGACAGGGTGTTGACACCGGGGAGCTGTTTTTT.

The V and J genes are TRBV5-1 and TRBJ2-1, with D uncertain. Deletions cut 0 bases from V and 6 bases from J, with 10 bases between. From germline, CDR1 is SGHRS and CDR2 YFSETQ. This CDR3 has 14 residues. CDR3 amino acids: CASSLVLRGNEQFF. In DNA, the CDR3 is TGCGCCAGCAGCTTGGTGTTGCGCGGCAATGAGCAGTTCTTC. The full variable domain, with the rest looked up from reference TRBV5-1 and TRBJ2-1, is KAGVTQTPRYLIKTRGQQVTLSCSPISGHRSVSWYQQTPGQGLQFLFEYFSETQRNKGNFPGRFSGRQFSNSRSEMNVSTLELGDSALYLCASSLVLRGNEQFFGPGTRLTVL.

The chain recombines TRBV28 with TRBJ1-2, with TRBD1 identical over 9 bases. Germline V gene lookup returns CDR1 MDHEN and CDR2 SYDVKM. The CDR3 totals 15 residues. Trimming took 1 base from V and 4 from J; bases not matched to a gene: 4. Here the CDR3 DNA reads TGTGCCAGCAGTTTATCCGGGACAGGGATCTATGGCTACACCTTC. As protein: CASSLSGTGIYGYTF.

The rearrangement uses TRBV6-1 and TRBJ1-6; TRBD1 might be the D (5 bases). The CDR3 spans 15 residues. V lost 0 bases and J lost 6, with 9 bases in between. Germline V gene lookup returns CDR1 MNHNS and CDR2 SASEGT. CDR3 region: CASSEAGGVNSPLHF. As DNA, the CDR3 is TGTGCCAGCAGTGAAGCGGGGGGGGTTAATTCACCCCTCCACTTT.

This clone was counted a few times. The chain links TRBV10-3 to TRBJ2-5; 9 positions agree with TRBD2. V lost 4 bases, J lost 5 bases, and 8 bases stayed unmatched. The length of the CDR3 is 15 residues. CDR1 and CDR2 (germline): ENHRY, SYGVKD. Here the CDR3 reads CAISGLAGERETQYF. The CDR3 nucleotides read TGTGCCATCAGTGGTTTAGCGGGAGAACGGGAGACCCAGTACTTC.

The V call is TRBV5-1, the J call TRBJ1-1; TRBD1 aligns across 10 bases. Germline loops: CDR1 SGHRS, CDR2 YFSETQ. The CDR3 has 17 amino acids. V dropped 0 bases and J dropped 1; count of bases not matched to a gene: 6. The DNA for the CDR3 is TGCGCCAGCAGCTTGGCCGGGACAGGGGCTGGGAACACTGAAGCTTTCTTT. It specifies CASSLAGTGAGNTEAFF. Variable domain in full (rest from reference TRBV5-1 and TRBJ1-1): KAGVTQTPRYLIKTRGQQVTLSCSPISGHRSVSWYQQTPGQGLQFLFEYFSETQRNKGNFPGRFSGRQFSNSRSEMNVSTLELGDSALYLCASSLAGTGAGNTEAFFGQGTRLTVV.

V usage is TRBV24-1 and J usage is TRBJ2-2; weak D call: TRBD2 (6 bases). CDR1 is KGHDR, CDR2 SFDVKD, per germline. Trimming shortened V by 3 bases and J by 1 base, and 8 bases separated the two germline ends. The CDR3 contains 15 residues. CDR3 DNA: TGTGCCACCAGTGATGCGCGGGGGAACACCGGGGAGCTGTTTTTT. Translating it yields CATSDARGNTGELFF.

V is TRBV6-5 and J is TRBJ2-7, with 7 bases matching TRBD2. V lost 2 bases to trimming and J lost 7 bases; unmatched junction nucleotides: 8. CDR1 is MNHEY and CDR2 is SVGAGI in the germline V gene. The CDR3 consists of 14 residues. CDR3 DNA sequence: TGTGCCAGCAGTTACGGGGGAGGGCCGGGGGAGCAGTACTTC. Its translation is CASSYGGGPGEQYF.

The rearrangement joins TRBV18 to TRBJ2-6, with 8 bases identical to TRBD1. Per germline, CDR1 KGHSH and CDR2 LQKENI. The CDR3 covers 16 residues. The trim removed 5 bases at V and 1 base at J, leaving 4 bases unmatched. The CDR3: CASSSRDRSGANVLTF. In DNA form, the CDR3 reads TGTGCCAGCTCATCCCGGGACAGGTCTGGGGCCAACGTCCTGACTTTC.